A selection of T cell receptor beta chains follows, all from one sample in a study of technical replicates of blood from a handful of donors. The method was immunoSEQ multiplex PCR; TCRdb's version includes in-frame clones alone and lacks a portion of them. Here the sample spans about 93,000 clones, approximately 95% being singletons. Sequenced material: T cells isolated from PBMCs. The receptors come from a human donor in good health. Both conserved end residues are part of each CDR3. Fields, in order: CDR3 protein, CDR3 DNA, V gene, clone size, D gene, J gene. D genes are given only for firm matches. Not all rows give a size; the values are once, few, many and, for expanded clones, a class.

CDR3: CASSPFGTGNSPLHF
DNA: TGTGCCAGTAGTCCGTTCGGGACAGGTAATTCACCCCTCCACTTT
V: TRBV19
size: NA
D: TRBD1
J: TRBJ1-6

CDR3: CASSPIDKSSYEQYF
DNA: TGTGCCAGCAGTCCGATAGACAAAAGCTCCTACGAGCAGTACTTC
V: TRBV27
size: NA
D: NA
J: TRBJ2-7

CDR3: CASGRGTSSYEQYF
DNA: TGCGCCAGCGGTCGAGGGACTAGTAGCTACGAGCAGTACTTC
V: TRBV5-1
size: NA
D: TRBD2
J: TRBJ2-7

CDR3: CAWGQGSYNSPLHF
DNA: TGTGCCTGGGGACAGGGGTCCTATAATTCACCCCTCCACTTT
V: TRBV30
size: NA
D: TRBD1
J: TRBJ1-6

CDR3: CASSHGTGSDEQYF
DNA: TGCGCCAGCAGCCACGGGACAGGGTCGGACGAGCAGTACTTC
V: TRBV5-1
size: NA
D: TRBD1
J: TRBJ2-7

CDR3: CASSEGWQTGNEQFF
DNA: TGTGCCAGCAGCGAGGGGTGGCAGACAGGCAATGAGCAGTTCTTC
V: TRBV6-6
size: NA
D: NA
J: TRBJ2-1

CDR3: CASTRGERQPQHF
DNA: TGCGCCAGCACTCGGGGAGAGAGACAGCCCCAGCATTTT
V: TRBV10-2
size: NA
D: NA
J: TRBJ1-5

CDR3: CASSLTRGTQETQYF
DNA: TGCGCCAGCAGCCTGACAAGGGGCACTCAAGAGACCCAGTACTTC
V: TRBV4-1
size: NA
D: NA
J: TRBJ2-5

CDR3: CASSLLSFGRETQYF
DNA: TGTGCCAGCAGTTTATTAAGTTTCGGGAGGGAGACCCAGTACTTC
V: TRBV27
size: once
D: TRBD2
J: TRBJ2-5

CDR3: CAWRETGELFF
DNA: TGTGCCTGGAGGGAGACCGGGGAGCTGTTTTTT
V: TRBV30
size: NA
D: NA
J: TRBJ2-2

CDR3: CASSEGAGQPQHF
DNA: TGTGCCAGTTCGGAGGGGGCAGGTCAGCCCCAGCATTTT
V: TRBV6-5
size: NA
D: TRBD1
J: TRBJ1-5

CDR3: CASSYSGSGPEQFF
DNA: TGTGCCAGCAGTTACTCAGGTAGCGGACCTGAGCAGTTCTTC
V: TRBV6-5
size: once
D: NA
J: TRBJ2-1

CDR3: CASSQDRSESIRPF
DNA: TGTGCCAGCTCCCAAGACAGGTCGGAGTCCATTCGGCCATTC
V: TRBV18
size: NA
D: NA
J: TRBJ1-2

CDR3: CASSLVSGGTTYEQYF
DNA: TGTGCCAGCAGCTTGGTTTCGGGGGGCACCACCTACGAGCAGTACTTC
V: TRBV5-6
size: NA
D: NA
J: TRBJ2-7

CDR3: CAISDRVRLKFDF
DNA: TGTGCCATTTCAGACAGGGTGCGACTAAAGTTCGACTTC
V: TRBV28
size: NA
D: TRBD1
J: TRBJ2-7

CDR3: CASSSAGVNQPQHF
DNA: TGTGCCAGCAGTTCGGCCGGGGTCAATCAGCCCCAGCATTTT
V: TRBV27
size: NA
D: NA
J: TRBJ1-5

CDR3: CASSYSVRGDKAFF
DNA: TGTGCCAGCAGTTACTCGGTGCGGGGAGATAAAGCTTTCTTT
V: TRBV6-5
size: NA
D: NA
J: TRBJ1-1

CDR3: CAWSGGRYYGYTF
DNA: TGTGCCTGGAGTGGGGGCAGGTACTATGGCTACACCTTC
V: TRBV30
size: NA
D: NA
J: TRBJ1-2

CDR3: CASSLISSSSYNSPLHF
DNA: TGTGCCAGCAGTTTGATCTCCTCGAGCTCCTATAATTCACCCCTCCACTTT
V: TRBV27
size: NA
D: NA
J: TRBJ1-6

CDR3: CASSYSGTGYSGANVLTF
DNA: TGTGCCAGCAGTTATTCCGGGACAGGTTACTCTGGGGCCAACGTCCTGACTTTC
V: TRBV11-3
size: NA
D: TRBD1
J: TRBJ2-6

CDR3: CASSFSHVSGNTIYF
DNA: TGTGCCAGCAGTTTTTCACACGTCTCTGGAAACACCATATATTTT
V: TRBV27
size: once
D: NA
J: TRBJ1-3

CDR3: CASSVLYEQYF
DNA: TGTGCCAGCAGTGTCCTGTACGAGCAGTACTTC
V: TRBV2
size: once
D: NA
J: TRBJ2-7

CDR3: CASSDIVAGEQFF
DNA: TGTGCCAGCAGTGATATCGTAGCGGGAGAGCAGTTCTTC
V: TRBV2
size: NA
D: TRBD2
J: TRBJ2-1

CDR3: CASSTGAIWNEQFF
DNA: TGTGCCAGCAGCACCGGAGCTATATGGAATGAGCAGTTCTTC
V: TRBV7-9
size: NA
D: NA
J: TRBJ2-1

CDR3: CASSIGPTSGGAIKRNEQFF
DNA: TGTGCCAGTAGTATAGGCCCCACTAGCGGGGGGGCCATAAAAAGAAATGAGCAGTTCTTC
V: TRBV19
size: NA
D: TRBD2
J: TRBJ2-1

CDR3: CASSSTGSYEQYF
DNA: TGTGCCAGCAGTTCGACAGGATCCTACGAGCAGTACTTC
V: TRBV6-6
size: NA
D: NA
J: TRBJ2-7

CDR3: CASSSGLAGFNEQFF
DNA: TGTGCCAGCAGTTCGGGACTAGCGGGGTTCAATGAGCAGTTCTTC
V: TRBV6-5
size: NA
D: TRBD2
J: TRBJ2-1

CDR3: CAWSVLDEQFF
DNA: TGTGCCTGGAGTGTATTAGATGAGCAGTTCTTC
V: TRBV30
size: NA
D: NA
J: TRBJ2-1

CDR3: CASSLAQNTDTQYF
DNA: TGCGCCAGCAGCTTGGCTCAGAACACAGATACGCAGTATTTT
V: TRBV5-1
size: NA
D: NA
J: TRBJ2-3

CDR3: CASSQGLDRRTDTQYF
DNA: TGCGCCAGCAGCCAGGGCCTCGACAGGAGGACAGATACGCAGTATTTT
V: TRBV4-1
size: NA
D: NA
J: TRBJ2-3

CDR3: CASSDPGTGYGYTF
DNA: TGTGCCAGCAGTGACCCCGGGACAGGCTATGGCTACACCTTC
V: TRBV6-1
size: NA
D: TRBD1
J: TRBJ1-2

CDR3: CAISGGFYEQYF
DNA: TGTGCCATCAGCGGGGGTTTCTACGAGCAGTACTTC
V: TRBV10-3
size: NA
D: NA
J: TRBJ2-7

CDR3: CASLGGRLAGEETQYF
DNA: TGTGCCAGCCTCGGAGGAAGACTAGCGGGGGAAGAGACCCAGTACTTC
V: TRBV2
size: NA
D: TRBD2
J: TRBJ2-5

CDR3: CASTPPGADTQYF
DNA: TGTGCCAGCACCCCTCCGGGAGCAGATACGCAGTATTTT
V: TRBV6-5
size: once
D: NA
J: TRBJ2-3

CDR3: CASSLETGDGYTF
DNA: TGCGCCAGCAGCTTGGAGACAGGGGACGGCTACACCTTC
V: TRBV5-1
size: NA
D: TRBD1
J: TRBJ1-2

CDR3: CASSVAWGQASYEQYF
DNA: TGTGCCAGCAGCGTAGCTTGGGGACAGGCCTCCTACGAGCAGTACTTC
V: TRBV9
size: NA
D: TRBD1
J: TRBJ2-7

CDR3: CAISGPAGDQYF
DNA: TGTGCCATCAGTGGTCCAGCCGGGGACCAGTACTTC
V: TRBV10-3
size: NA
D: NA
J: TRBJ2-5

CDR3: CASSIQAEGAKLFF
DNA: TGTGCCAGTAGTATACAAGCAGAGGGGGCAAAACTGTTTTTT
V: TRBV19
size: NA
D: TRBD1
J: TRBJ1-4

CDR3: CASSLKGGRSGRIEQYF
DNA: TGTGCCAGCAGCTTGAAAGGGGGCAGGAGCGGGAGGATCGAGCAGTACTTC
V: TRBV11-2
size: NA
D: TRBD2
J: TRBJ2-7

CDR3: CASSGGQGTTEAFF
DNA: TGTGCCAGCAGTGGGGGACAGGGAACCACTGAAGCTTTCTTT
V: TRBV6-1
size: NA
D: TRBD1
J: TRBJ1-1

CDR3: CAWSVGGGGEKLFF
DNA: TGTGCCTGGAGTGTTGGCGGGGGAGGCGAAAAACTGTTTTTT
V: TRBV30
size: NA
D: NA
J: TRBJ1-4

CDR3: CASSQAPQRMLYEQYF
DNA: TGTGCCAGCAGCCAAGCCCCCCAGCGGATGCTCTACGAGCAGTACTTC
V: TRBV14
size: NA
D: NA
J: TRBJ2-7

CDR3: CALSGGDYSGQFF
DNA: TGTGCCTTGAGCGGGGGGGATTATAGCGGGCAGTTCTTC
V: TRBV30
size: NA
D: TRBD2
J: TRBJ2-1

CDR3: CASSEDRAIQGTDTQYF
DNA: TGCGCCAGCAGCGAGGACCGGGCGATACAGGGGACAGATACGCAGTATTTT
V: TRBV5-1
size: NA
D: TRBD1
J: TRBJ2-3

CDR3: CASSEYTGGSGYTF
DNA: TGTGCCAGCAGTGAATATACGGGGGGCAGTGGCTACACCTTC
V: TRBV25-1
size: NA
D: NA
J: TRBJ1-2

CDR3: CASSPQGTVIPYEQYF
DNA: TGTGCCAGCAGCCCTCAGGGGACAGTCATTCCCTACGAGCAGTACTTC
V: TRBV7-2
size: NA
D: TRBD1
J: TRBJ2-7

CDR3: CAYQRNSYEQYF
DNA: TGTGCCTACCAGAGGAATTCCTACGAGCAGTACTTC
V: TRBV30
size: NA
D: NA
J: TRBJ2-7

CDR3: CSVAEWEETQYF
DNA: TGCAGCGTTGCGGAATGGGAGGAGACCCAGTACTTC
V: TRBV29-1
size: once
D: NA
J: TRBJ2-5

CDR3: CASSFGLAGANVLTF
DNA: TGTGCCAGCAGCTTTGGGCTGGCTGGGGCCAACGTCCTGACTTTC
V: TRBV5-6
size: NA
D: NA
J: TRBJ2-6

CDR3: CASSDQNRGHEQFF
DNA: TGTGCCAGCAGTGACCAAAACAGGGGCCATGAGCAGTTCTTC
V: TRBV25-1
size: NA
D: TRBD1
J: TRBJ2-1

CDR3: CASSLARGVRGPQHF
DNA: TGTGCCAGCAGCTTAGCGCGGGGGGTCCGGGGGCCCCAGCATTTT
V: TRBV7-9
size: NA
D: NA
J: TRBJ1-5

CDR3: CASSPGQGEKLFF
DNA: TGTGCCAGCAGCCCCGGACAGGGAGAAAAACTGTTTTTT
V: TRBV7-3
size: NA
D: TRBD1
J: TRBJ1-4

CDR3: CASKNPTGTGANVLTF
DNA: TGTGCCAGCAAAAACCCGACAGGGACCGGGGCCAACGTCCTGACTTTC
V: TRBV27
size: NA
D: TRBD1
J: TRBJ2-6

CDR3: CASSSVAGVSYEQYF
DNA: TGTGCCAGCAGCTCGGTAGCGGGAGTTTCCTACGAGCAGTACTTC
V: TRBV7-9
size: NA
D: TRBD2
J: TRBJ2-7

CDR3: CASSFFPGTSGQETQYF
DNA: TGTGCCAGCAGCTTCTTCCCCGGGACTAGCGGCCAAGAGACCCAGTACTTC
V: TRBV7-9
size: NA
D: TRBD2
J: TRBJ2-5